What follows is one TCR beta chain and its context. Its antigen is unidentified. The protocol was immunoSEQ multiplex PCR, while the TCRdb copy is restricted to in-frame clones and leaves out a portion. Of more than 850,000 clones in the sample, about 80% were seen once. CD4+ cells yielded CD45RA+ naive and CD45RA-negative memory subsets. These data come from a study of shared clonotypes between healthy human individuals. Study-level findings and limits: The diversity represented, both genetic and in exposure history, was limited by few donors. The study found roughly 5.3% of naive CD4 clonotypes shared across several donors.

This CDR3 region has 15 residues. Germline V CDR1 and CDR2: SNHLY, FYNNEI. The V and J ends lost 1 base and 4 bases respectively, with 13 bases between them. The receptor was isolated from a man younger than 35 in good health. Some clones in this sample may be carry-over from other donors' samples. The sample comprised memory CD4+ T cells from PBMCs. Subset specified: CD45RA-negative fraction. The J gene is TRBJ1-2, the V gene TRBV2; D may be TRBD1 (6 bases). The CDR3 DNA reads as TGTGCCAGCAGTGAAGGTTGGACAGTCGTCTATGGCTACACCTTC. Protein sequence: CASSEGWTVVYGYTF.